This TCR beta chain appears in the sequencing data of a study of CD8 T cells in ankylosing spondylitis. This clonotype showed up just a few times. Its antigen is unknown. For TCR beta, libraries came from quantitative 5'-RACE with molecular barcodes. TCRdb re-derived calls from the 5' RACE reads in MiXCR, one entry per CDR3 protein. This sample has approximately 290,000 distinct CDR3 sequences, with around 21% found just once. Findings of the study overall: Within peripheral blood, clones linked to disease were CD8+ and relatively rare. Within matched ankylosing spondylitis synovial fluid, disease-linked clones were reportedly significantly enriched. Ankylosing spondylitis blood appeared to carry a characteristic TCR beta motif of roughly 8 highly homologous variants.

This sequence originates from a female donor with ankylosing spondylitis or in good health (not recorded which). The source material was blood, either unsorted or a sorted T cell fraction (not recorded which).

The DNA of the CDR3 is TGTGCCAGCAGCTTAGGGTGGTCCTTAGGACTAGCGGGAGTTGGCGGGGAGCTGTTTTTT. The encoded protein is CASSLGWSLGLAGVGGELFF. V usage is TRBV11-2 and J usage is TRBJ2-2; 13 bases are a match to TRBD2. Germline V lookup: CDR1 SGHAT, CDR2 FQNNGV. The CDR3 runs 20 residues. V was pared by 1 base and J by 7 bases, with 15 bases of the junction left unmatched.